The 9 T cell receptor beta chains in this list originate from one sample, sequenced in a study of blood T cell repertoires in COVID-19. Assay used: immunoSEQ multiplex PCR; TCRdb lists only in-frame clones, some missing. The sample contains some 250,000 clones, about nine tenths of which appear only once. Sequenced input: PBMCs or T cells enriched from blood (not recorded which). The receptors derive from a man younger than 30 who had recovered from COVID-19.

The chain joins TRBV6-5 to TRBJ1-1; D gene unclear. Trimming pared 6 bases from V and 1 base from J, leaving 15 bases between. Per germline, CDR1 MNHEY and CDR2 SVGAGI. CDR3 length equals 15 residues. The CDR3 region is CASRPTTGGNTEAFF. The CDR3 DNA follows: TGTGCCAGCAGACCTACTACCGGCGGGAACACTGAAGCTTTCTTT.

The chain is built from TRBV18 and TRBJ1-5, with D perhaps TRBD1 (6 bases). Trimming cost V 3 bases and J 2 bases, with 11 bases left between them. The CDR3 contains 15 residues. Germline V gene data show CDR1 as KGHSH and CDR2 as LQKENI. The CDR3 protein is CASSPGAIGNQPQHF. The CDR3 bases are TGTGCCAGCTCACCGGGGGCAATTGGCAATCAGCCCCAGCATTTT. Together with reference TRBV18 and TRBJ1-5, the CDR3 gives the full variable domain: NAGVMQNPRHLVRRRGQEARLRCSPMKGHSHVYWYRQLPEEGLKFMVYLQKENIIDESGMPKERFSAEFPKEGPSILRIQQVVRGDSAAYFCASSPGAIGNQPQHFGDGTRLSIL.

The chain recombines TRBV10-2 with TRBJ1-6; D is perhaps TRBD1 (6 bases). V lost 2 bases and J lost 15, with 17 bases in between. CDR3 length: 14 residues. From germline, CDR1 is WSHSY and CDR2 SAAADI. CDR3 in amino acids: CASSEIGGAFYLHF. CDR3 DNA sequence: TGCGCCAGCAGTGAGATTGGGGGGGCGTTTTACCTCCACTTT.

The chain couples TRBV7-9 to TRBJ2-3; 11 bases are a match to TRBD2. The CDR3 extends over 16 amino acids. CDR1 SEHNR and CDR2 FQNEAQ come from the germline V gene (reference sequence). The junction had 7 bases not matched to a gene; V was cut back by 1 base and J by 7 bases. CDR3 amino acids: CASSLGILAGGNTQYF. The CDR3 DNA follows: TGTGCCAGCAGCTTAGGAATCCTAGCGGGAGGTAATACGCAGTATTTT.

The rearrangement links TRBV7-9 to TRBJ2-3; D perhaps matches TRBD1 (5 bases). V dropped 1 base and J dropped 13 bases, with 12 bases sitting between them. This CDR3 is 12 amino acids long. Germline CDR1 SEHNR, CDR2 FQNEAQ (reference sequence). The CDR3 loop is CASSLEWGYKYF. The CDR3, as DNA: TGTGCCAGCAGCTTAGAGTGGGGCTACAAGTATTTT.

This chain links TRBV19 with TRBJ2-1; 13 nucleotides line up with TRBD2. This CDR3 contains 15 residues. J was trimmed by 15 bases and V by 4 bases; bases with no gene match: 12. Per the germline V gene, CDR1 is LNHDA and CDR2 is SQIVND (reference sequence). CDR3 nucleotides: TGTGCCAGTAGTAACGGACTAGCGGGAGCTACAGGGCTGTTCTTC. The encoded protein is CASSNGLAGATGLFF.

This clone was detected ten times or more. The CDR3: CASSSNLYGYTF. In nucleotides, the CDR3 is TGCGCCAGCAGCTCAAACCTATATGGCTACACCTTC. This chain joins TRBV5-1 and TRBJ1-2; D is undetermined. CDR3 length: 12 residues. Trimming left V 3 bases short and J 5 bases short, with 8 bases between. Per the germline V gene, CDR1 is SGHRS and CDR2 is YFSETQ.

The chain combines TRBV18 with TRBJ1-1; 10 bases fit TRBD1. This CDR3 contains 16 residues. After removal of 3 bases from V and 1 base from J, the junction contained 5 bases not matched to a gene. In germline, CDR1 is KGHSH, CDR2 LQKENI. As DNA, the CDR3 is TGTGCCAGCTCACCTGGGACAGGGGAATGGAACACTGAAGCTTTCTTT. Protein: CASSPGTGEWNTEAFF.

The rearrangement joins TRBV12-5 to TRBJ1-1; D perhaps matches TRBD1 (6 bases). The CDR3 is made up of 16 amino acids. The germline V gene has CDR1 LGHNT and CDR2 FRNRAP. V shed 0 bases and J shed 3 bases, with 14 bases lying between them. This CDR3 is CASGLVIGQGYTEAFF. CDR3 bases: TGTGCTAGTGGTTTGGTAATTGGGCAGGGGTACACTGAAGCTTTCTTT. The variable domain in full, completed from reference TRBV12-5 and TRBJ1-1, reads DARVTQTPRHKVTEMGQEVTMRCQPILGHNTVFWYRQTMMQGLELLAYFRNRAPLDDSGMPKDRFSAEMPDATLATLKIQPSEPRDSAVYFCASGLVIGQGYTEAFFGQGTRLTVV.